Below, one TCR beta chain is given with its context. Its matching antigen is unknown. This sample was included in a study of T cell clonotyping in hematopoietic cell transplantation. Regarding the study as a whole: Few recipient clonotypes overlapped donors; over 95% were de novo at given depth.

Data came from immunoSEQ multiplex PCR; TCRdb stores just in-frame clones and leaves some out. The sample records approximately 44,000 clones, 95% being singletons. Per germline, CDR1 SGHRS and CDR2 YFSETQ. The junction had 3 bases not matched to a gene; V was cut back by 5 bases and J by 0 bases. The CDR3 is 17 amino acids. The material sequenced was peripheral blood mononuclear cells. This sequence originates from a man aged 25 to 40 in good health. Some clones in this sample may be carry-over from other donors' samples. V is TRBV5-1 and J is TRBJ2-6; 12 positions agree with TRBD2. This CDR3 reads CASRWTSGDSGANVLTF. The CDR3 region has the DNA TGCGCCAGCAGATGGACTAGCGGGGACTCTGGGGCCAACGTCCTGACTTTC.